This T cell receptor beta chain originates from a study of beta chain features in type 1 diabetes. About this clone: Its antigen is unknown.

Germline V gene sequence: CDR1 LGHNA, CDR2 YSLEER. The CDR3 contains 14 residues. Isolation of CD4+ naive, central memory, regulatory and stem cell-like memory cells was achieved by sorting via CD45RO/CCR7/CD25/CD127/CD95/CD27. Overall study results and limits: Sequencing the cDNA could make cells with high TCR expression show up more than they should. Shorter TCRB CDR3s, moderately but significantly so, marked every one of the four CD4+ subsets in Type 1 diabetes patients.

The sequenced template was cDNA made from the entire isolated RNA. Data came from immunoSEQ multiplex PCR; TCRdb stores just in-frame clones and leaves some out. The repertoire consists of 600,000 or so clones, with 11% to 15% occurring once and the leading ten covering 0.03% to 0.045%. The sample comprised naive CD4+ T cells from blood. The J gene is TRBJ2-5, the V gene TRBV4-3; D may correspond to TRBD1 or TRBD2 (5 bases each). The last part of the DNA fits TRBJ2-7 better; the J call may be wrong. This receptor was identified in a man between 18 and 29 years old with type 1 diabetes. CDR3 loop: CASSRDGLSYEQYF. CDR3 sequence (DNA): TGCGCCAGCAGCCGGGACGGGCTGTCCTACGAGCAGTACTTC.